Each of the 4 T cell receptor beta chains below was sequenced from the same sample in a study of CD8 T cells in ankylosing spondylitis. Study-level findings and limits: A TCR beta motif of eight or nine highly homologous variants seemed to mark ankylosing spondylitis blood.

TCRdb itself ran the 5' RACE reads through MiXCR, one entry per CDR3 protein. Of 650,000 to 800,000 distinct CDR3 sequences listed, 15% to 20% are singletons. These TCRs' antigens remain unknown. The sample comprised blood, either unsorted or a sorted T cell fraction (not recorded which). The receptors derive from a male donor with ankylosing spondylitis.

This clonotype was detected a few times. The junction and the germline gene differ at one end; a read error may be behind it. The rearrangement uses TRBV27 and TRBJ2-7, with TRBD1 matching 7 bases. Germline V gene lookup returns CDR1 MNHEY and CDR2 SMNVEV (reference sequence). This CDR3 contains 14 residues. CDR3 loop: CASSISGQYYEQYF. DNA for the CDR3: TGTGCCAGCAGTATATCGGGACAGTACTACGAGCAGTACTTC.

This clonotype came up many times. This chain connects TRBV3-1 to TRBJ1-2; perhaps TRBD1 as D (5 bases). V was cut by 0 bases and J by 5 bases, with 10 bases left in between. Germline CDR1 and CDR2: LGHDT and YNNKEL (reference sequence). The CDR3 consists of 14 residues. The chain's CDR3 is CASSQEGQTYGYTF. The CDR3 DNA reads as TGTGCCAGCAGCCAAGAGGGGCAGACTTATGGCTACACCTTC.

J is TRBJ2-1 and V is TRBV5-1; D unclear. V shed 2 bases and J shed 0 bases, with 15 bases lying between them. CDR1 and CDR2 (germline): SGHRS, YFSETQ. The CDR3 has 17 residues. In DNA, the CDR3 is TGCGCCAGCAGCTTCCCTACTGACGCGAGCTCCTACAATGAGCAGTTCTTC. Protein: CASSFPTDASSYNEQFF.

This clonotype was seen more than once but under ten times. This chain uses TRBV29-1 with TRBJ1-1, with 7 bases identical to TRBD1. CDR3 length: 13 amino acids. The germline V gene encodes CDR1 SQVTM and CDR2 ANQGSEA. With V trimmed by 6 bases and J by 4 bases, 8 bases remained unmatched. The CDR3 DNA is TGCAGCGTCGTAACAGGGGCGGGCACTGAAGCTTTCTTT. It translates to CSVVTGAGTEAFF.